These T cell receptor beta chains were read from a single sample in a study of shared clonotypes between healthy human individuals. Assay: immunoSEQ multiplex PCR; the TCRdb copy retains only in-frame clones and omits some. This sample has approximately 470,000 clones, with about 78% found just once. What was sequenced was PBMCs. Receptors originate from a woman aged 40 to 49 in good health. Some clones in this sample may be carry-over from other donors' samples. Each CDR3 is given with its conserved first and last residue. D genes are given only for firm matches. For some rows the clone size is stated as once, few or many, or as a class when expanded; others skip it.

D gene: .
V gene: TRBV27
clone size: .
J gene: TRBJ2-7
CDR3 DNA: TGTGCCAGCAGTTTAACCCGGGCAGGCGAGCAGTACTTC
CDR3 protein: CASSLTRAGEQYF

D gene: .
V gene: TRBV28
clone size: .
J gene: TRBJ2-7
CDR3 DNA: TGTGCCAGCAGGAGGACTTCGGGGGACGAGCAGTACTTC
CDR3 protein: CASRRTSGDEQYF

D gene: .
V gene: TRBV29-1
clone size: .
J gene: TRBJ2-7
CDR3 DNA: TGCAGCGTTAGCCAGACAGGCTCCTACGAGCAGTACTTC
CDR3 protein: CSVSQTGSYEQYF

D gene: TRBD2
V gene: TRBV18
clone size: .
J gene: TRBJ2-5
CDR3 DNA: TGTGCCAGCTCACCTCCGGGACTAGCTTTTGCAGAGACCCAGTACTTC
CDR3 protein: CASSPPGLAFAETQYF

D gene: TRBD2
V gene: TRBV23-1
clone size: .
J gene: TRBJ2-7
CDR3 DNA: TGCGCCAGCAGTCAATTAGAACTAGCGGGATATTGCTACGAGCAGTACTTC
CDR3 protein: CASSQLELAGYCYEQYF

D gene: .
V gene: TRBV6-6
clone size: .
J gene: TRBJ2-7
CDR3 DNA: TGTGCCAGCAGTTCCCACAGGGACGAGCAGTACTTC
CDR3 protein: CASSSHRDEQYF

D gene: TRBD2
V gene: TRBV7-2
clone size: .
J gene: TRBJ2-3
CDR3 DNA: TGTGCCAGCAGCTTAGCGTTCGGGACTAGCGCAGATACGCAGTATTTT
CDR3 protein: CASSLAFGTSADTQYF

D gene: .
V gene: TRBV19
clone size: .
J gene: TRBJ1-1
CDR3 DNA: TGTGCCAGTAGTGTAGGAGGACGCTCCGGACTAGAAGCTTTCTTT
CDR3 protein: CASSVGGRSGLEAFF

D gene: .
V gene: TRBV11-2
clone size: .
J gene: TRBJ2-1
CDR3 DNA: TGTGCCAGCAGCACAATAGCGGACTTATACAATGAGCAGTTCTTC
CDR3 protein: CASSTIADLYNEQFF

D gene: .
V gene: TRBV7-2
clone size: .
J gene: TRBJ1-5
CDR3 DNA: TGTGCCAGCAGCCCCGGACGAGATCAGCCCCAGCATTTT
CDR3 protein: CASSPGRDQPQHF

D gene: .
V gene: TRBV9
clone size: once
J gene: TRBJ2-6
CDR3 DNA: TGTGCCAGCAGCGTCGACAACTCTGGGGCCAACGTCCTGACTTTC
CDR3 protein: CASSVDNSGANVLTF

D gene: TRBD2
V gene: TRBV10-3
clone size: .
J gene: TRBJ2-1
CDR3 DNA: TGTGCCATCAGGAAGGGACTAGCGGACAATGAGCAGTTCTTC
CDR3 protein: CAIRKGLADNEQFF

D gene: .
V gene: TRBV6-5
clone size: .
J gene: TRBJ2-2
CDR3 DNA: TGTGCCAGCAGTTACTCCCAAACTTGGGGGGTCGGGGAGCTGTTTTTT
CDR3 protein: CASSYSQTWGVGELFF